A selection of T cell receptor beta chains follows, all from one sample in a study of blood T cells in healthy people across ages. TCRdb ran MiXCR on the 5' RACE reads and lists one entry per CDR3 protein. The sample includes 550,000 to 600,000 distinct CDR3 sequences, around 48% of them seen just once. Sequencing was carried out using blood. The receptors stem from an elderly man in good health. Each CDR3 is given with its conserved first and last residue. A D gene is named only where the DNA matches it firmly. Size values are once, few and many counts, or a class for expanded clones, and some rows have none.

d_gene: -
abundance: -
j_gene: TRBJ1-2
v_gene: TRBV5-1
CDR3nt: TGCGCCAGCAGCTTGGAGGGGGTGATCCTCTATGGCTACACCTTC
CDR3aa: CASSLEGVILYGYTF

d_gene: -
abundance: few
j_gene: TRBJ1-2
v_gene: TRBV29-1
CDR3nt: TGCAGCGCCGCGACATTTCCCTATGGCTACACCTTC
CDR3aa: CSAATFPYGYTF

d_gene: TRBD1
abundance: -
j_gene: TRBJ2-1
v_gene: TRBV7-8
CDR3nt: TGTGCCAGCAGCTCATGGGGACAGGGGGCCTACAATGAGCAGTTCTTC
CDR3aa: CASSSWGQGAYNEQFF

d_gene: -
abundance: -
j_gene: TRBJ1-2
v_gene: TRBV30
CDR3nt: TGTGCCTGGAGCTCTGGACAGAACTATGGCTACACCTTC
CDR3aa: CAWSSGQNYGYTF

d_gene: TRBD2
abundance: -
j_gene: TRBJ2-7
v_gene: TRBV7-2
CDR3nt: TGTGCCAGCAGCTTCAGCGGGACCTACGAGCAGTACTTC
CDR3aa: CASSFSGTYEQYF

d_gene: TRBD1
abundance: few
j_gene: TRBJ1-5
v_gene: TRBV3-1
CDR3nt: TGTGCCAGCAGCCAAGGCCCGACAGGGGGTCTTCAGCCCCAGCATTTT
CDR3aa: CASSQGPTGGLQPQHF

d_gene: -
abundance: -
j_gene: TRBJ2-1
v_gene: TRBV6-6
CDR3nt: TGTGCCAGCATCTCTGGGAATGAGCAGTTCTTC
CDR3aa: CASISGNEQFF

d_gene: -
abundance: once
j_gene: TRBJ1-1
v_gene: TRBV29-1
CDR3nt: TGCAGCGTTGATCAGGGCCGGAACACTGAAGCTTTCTTT
CDR3aa: CSVDQGRNTEAFF

d_gene: -
abundance: -
j_gene: TRBJ2-1
v_gene: TRBV7-8
CDR3nt: TGTGCTAGCAGCTCACCCCGAAACCATGAGCAGTTCTTC
CDR3aa: CASSSPRNHEQFF

d_gene: TRBD2
abundance: -
j_gene: TRBJ2-3
v_gene: TRBV29-1
CDR3nt: TGCAGCGTTGAAGGGCCCCAACTAGCGGGAGTAGTGTATACGCAGTATTTT
CDR3aa: CSVEGPQLAGVVYTQYF

d_gene: -
abundance: -
j_gene: TRBJ2-3
v_gene: TRBV27
CDR3nt: TGTGCCAGCGTCCCCACAGGGATAAGCACAGATACGCAGTATTTT
CDR3aa: CASVPTGISTDTQYF

d_gene: -
abundance: few
j_gene: TRBJ2-7
v_gene: TRBV7-2
CDR3nt: TGTGCCAGCAGCTTAGGCCGAACTTTCGTCGGGCAGTACTTC
CDR3aa: CASSLGRTFVGQYF

d_gene: -
abundance: many
j_gene: TRBJ2-1
v_gene: TRBV7-9
CDR3nt: TGTGCCAGCAGCTTAGTAATAGCCTGGAGTTTCGATGAGCAGTTCTTC
CDR3aa: CASSLVIAWSFDEQFF

d_gene: TRBD1
abundance: -
j_gene: TRBJ1-1
v_gene: TRBV15
CDR3nt: TGTGCCACCAGCAGAGATCCTGACAGGGCCGAAGCTTTCTTT
CDR3aa: CATSRDPDRAEAFF

d_gene: TRBD2
abundance: -
j_gene: TRBJ2-1
v_gene: TRBV4-3
CDR3nt: TGCGCCAGCAGCCAAAGTAGCGGGGGGTTGGATGAGCAGTTCTTC
CDR3aa: CASSQSSGGLDEQFF

d_gene: -
abundance: few
j_gene: TRBJ2-6
v_gene: TRBV7-2
CDR3nt: TGTGCCAGCAGCTTAGTAAGCTTAGCGGCTGAGACTTTC
CDR3aa: CASSLVSLAAETF

d_gene: -
abundance: -
j_gene: TRBJ2-3
v_gene: TRBV5-1
CDR3nt: TGCGCCAGCAGCTCCCGCCTAGCCGGGCCGGGGGCCGATACGCAGTATTTT
CDR3aa: CASSSRLAGPGADTQYF

d_gene: TRBD1
abundance: -
j_gene: TRBJ1-5
v_gene: TRBV20-1
CDR3nt: TGCAGTGCTAGGCGACAGGGGGGCAATCAGCCCCAGCATTTT
CDR3aa: CSARRQGGNQPQHF

d_gene: TRBD2
abundance: -
j_gene: TRBJ2-1
v_gene: TRBV7-2
CDR3nt: TGTGCCAGCAGCGCAAGACTAGCGGGGGATCTCCGGGGTTACAATGAGCAGTTCTTC
CDR3aa: CASSARLAGDLRGYNEQFF

d_gene: TRBD2
abundance: -
j_gene: TRBJ2-1
v_gene: TRBV19
CDR3nt: TGTGCCAGTAGCATAATTAGCGGGAGGAACAATGAGCAGTTCTTC
CDR3aa: CASSIISGRNNEQFF

d_gene: -
abundance: few
j_gene: TRBJ1-2
v_gene: TRBV25-1
CDR3nt: TGTGCCAGCTCTTCTTGGGAGGGCTACACCTTC
CDR3aa: CASSSWEGYTF

d_gene: TRBD2
abundance: few
j_gene: TRBJ2-5
v_gene: TRBV7-2
CDR3nt: TGTGCCAGCAGCTTAGCGGCGGGGGGGCGAGGCCAGTACTTC
CDR3aa: CASSLAAGGRGQYF

d_gene: -
abundance: -
j_gene: TRBJ2-1
v_gene: TRBV7-2
CDR3nt: TGTGCCAGCAGCTTAGAATCATCGCAGTTCAATGAGCAGTTCTTC
CDR3aa: CASSLESSQFNEQFF

d_gene: -
abundance: -
j_gene: TRBJ2-3
v_gene: TRBV10-3
CDR3nt: TGTGCCATCAGTGAGGGGCTAGGAGATACGCAGTATTTT
CDR3aa: CAISEGLGDTQYF

d_gene: -
abundance: -
j_gene: TRBJ2-7
v_gene: TRBV14
CDR3nt: TGTGCCAGCAGCCAAGGCGGGGTCCCTCCCTACGAGCAGTACTTC
CDR3aa: CASSQGGVPPYEQYF

d_gene: TRBD1
abundance: -
j_gene: TRBJ2-1
v_gene: TRBV3-1
CDR3nt: TGTGCCAGCAGCCATGAGCAGGGGGTGCAGTTCTTC
CDR3aa: CASSHEQGVQFF

d_gene: TRBD1
abundance: -
j_gene: TRBJ1-1
v_gene: TRBV7-2
CDR3nt: TGTGCCAGCAGCTTAGGGGGACAGGGATACACTGAAGCTTTCTTT
CDR3aa: CASSLGGQGYTEAFF

d_gene: -
abundance: -
j_gene: TRBJ2-2
v_gene: TRBV20-1
CDR3nt: TGCAGTGCTAGAGTAGGAGGGGGCGGCACCGGGGAGCTGTTTTTT
CDR3aa: CSARVGGGGTGELFF